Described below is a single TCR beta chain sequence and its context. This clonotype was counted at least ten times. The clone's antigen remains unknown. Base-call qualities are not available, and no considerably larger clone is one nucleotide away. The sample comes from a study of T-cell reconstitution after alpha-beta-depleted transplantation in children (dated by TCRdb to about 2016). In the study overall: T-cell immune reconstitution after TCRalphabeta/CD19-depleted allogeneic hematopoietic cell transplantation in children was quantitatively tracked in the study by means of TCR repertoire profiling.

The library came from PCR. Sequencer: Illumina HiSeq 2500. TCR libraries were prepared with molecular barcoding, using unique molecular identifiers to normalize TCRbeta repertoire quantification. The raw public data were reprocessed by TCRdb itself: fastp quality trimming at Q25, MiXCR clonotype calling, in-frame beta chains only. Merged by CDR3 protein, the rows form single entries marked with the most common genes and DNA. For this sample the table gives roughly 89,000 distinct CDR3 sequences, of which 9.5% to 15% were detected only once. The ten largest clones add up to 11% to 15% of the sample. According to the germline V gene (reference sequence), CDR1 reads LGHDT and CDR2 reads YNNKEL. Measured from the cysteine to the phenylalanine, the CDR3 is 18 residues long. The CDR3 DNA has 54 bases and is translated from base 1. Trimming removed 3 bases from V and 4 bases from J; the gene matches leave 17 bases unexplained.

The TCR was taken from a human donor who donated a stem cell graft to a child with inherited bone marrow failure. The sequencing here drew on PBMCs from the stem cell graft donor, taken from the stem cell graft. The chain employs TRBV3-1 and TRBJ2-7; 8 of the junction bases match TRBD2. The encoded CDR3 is CASSHRAPGPSGGYEQYF. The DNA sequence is TGTGCCAGCAGCCATAGAGCTCCGGGACCCTCGGGAGGGTACGAGCAGTACTTC.